The rows below give T cell receptor beta chains drawn from one sample of a study of shared clonotypes between healthy human individuals. Using immunoSEQ multiplex PCR, the repertoire was profiled, and TCRdb retains in-frame clones only, with some absent. The data show 1.4 million or so clones, with 98% seen just once and 0.36% held by the top ten. The sequenced sample consisted of naive CD4+ T cells sorted from blood. The receptor set was obtained from a man between 25 and 39 years old in good health. Both conserved end residues are part of each CDR3. Fields, in order: J gene, CDR3 length, D gene, V gene, clone size, CDR3 protein, CDR3 DNA. A D gene is named only where the DNA matches it firmly. Expanded clones get a size class; other rows say once, few or many, or leave the size out.

j_call: TRBJ1-5
cdr3_length: 13
d_call: NA
v_call: TRBV5-1
clone_size: NA
cdr3_aa: CASSLTTNQPQHF
cdr3_nt: TGCGCCAGCAGCTTGACGACTAATCAGCCCCAGCATTTT

j_call: TRBJ1-4
cdr3_length: 14
d_call: NA
v_call: TRBV5-1
clone_size: NA
cdr3_aa: CASSQNPGNEKLFF
cdr3_nt: TGCGCCAGCAGCCAAAACCCTGGAAATGAAAAACTGTTTTTT

j_call: TRBJ2-2
cdr3_length: 16
d_call: TRBD2
v_call: TRBV15
clone_size: NA
cdr3_aa: CATSVLAGKNTGELFF
cdr3_nt: TGTGCCACCAGCGTTCTAGCGGGGAAGAACACCGGGGAGCTGTTTTTT

j_call: TRBJ2-2
cdr3_length: 14
d_call: NA
v_call: TRBV7-7
clone_size: NA
cdr3_aa: CASSPVTVTGELFF
cdr3_nt: TGTGCCAGCAGCCCAGTGACTGTCACCGGGGAGCTGTTTTTT

j_call: TRBJ2-4
cdr3_length: 16
d_call: TRBD1
v_call: TRBV5-1
clone_size: NA
cdr3_aa: CASSLGGGADKNIQYF
cdr3_nt: TGCGCCAGCAGCTTGGGAGGGGGCGCCGACAAAAACATTCAGTACTTC

j_call: TRBJ2-5
cdr3_length: 15
d_call: NA
v_call: TRBV5-1
clone_size: NA
cdr3_aa: CASSLLQGRQETQYF
cdr3_nt: TGCGCCAGCAGCTTGCTCCAGGGGCGGCAAGAGACCCAGTACTTC

j_call: TRBJ2-3
cdr3_length: 14
d_call: NA
v_call: TRBV28
clone_size: NA
cdr3_aa: CATSRPGVEHTQYF
cdr3_nt: TGTGCCACCAGTCGGCCGGGCGTCGAGCATACGCAGTATTTT

j_call: TRBJ1-1
cdr3_length: 14
d_call: NA
v_call: TRBV28
clone_size: NA
cdr3_aa: CASSPGGPQTEAFF
cdr3_nt: TGTGCCAGCAGCCCAGGCGGACCCCAGACTGAAGCTTTCTTT

j_call: TRBJ1-5
cdr3_length: 12
d_call: TRBD1
v_call: TRBV29-1
clone_size: NA
cdr3_aa: CSVAGGNQPQHF
cdr3_nt: TGCAGCGTTGCAGGGGGAAATCAGCCCCAGCATTTT

j_call: TRBJ2-2
cdr3_length: 14
d_call: NA
v_call: TRBV11-2
clone_size: NA
cdr3_aa: CASSLAAANGELFF
cdr3_nt: TGTGCCAGCAGCTTAGCGGCGGCCAACGGGGAGCTGTTTTTT

j_call: TRBJ2-5
cdr3_length: 13
d_call: NA
v_call: TRBV10-3
clone_size: once
cdr3_aa: CAISGRGKETQYF
cdr3_nt: TGTGCCATCAGTGGTAGGGGTAAAGAGACCCAGTACTTC

j_call: TRBJ1-1
cdr3_length: 15
d_call: NA
v_call: TRBV9
clone_size: NA
cdr3_aa: CASSVALAGDTEAFF
cdr3_nt: TGTGCCAGCAGCGTAGCCCTGGCGGGGGACACTGAAGCTTTCTTT

j_call: TRBJ1-2
cdr3_length: 12
d_call: NA
v_call: TRBV5-4
clone_size: few
cdr3_aa: CASSRDGYGYTF
cdr3_nt: TGTGCCAGCAGCAGGGACGGATATGGCTACACCTTC

j_call: TRBJ2-7
cdr3_length: 15
d_call: TRBD1
v_call: TRBV6-5
clone_size: NA
cdr3_aa: CASSGPGTGGDEQYF
cdr3_nt: TGTGCCAGCAGTGGACCCGGGACAGGGGGAGACGAGCAGTACTTC

j_call: TRBJ2-7
cdr3_length: 15
d_call: NA
v_call: TRBV27
clone_size: NA
cdr3_aa: CASSPARGLNGEQYF
cdr3_nt: TGTGCCAGCAGCCCTGCACGGGGGCTCAATGGCGAGCAGTACTTC

j_call: TRBJ2-7
cdr3_length: 14
d_call: TRBD2
v_call: TRBV28
clone_size: NA
cdr3_aa: CASGRTSGSYEQYF
cdr3_nt: TGTGCCAGCGGTCGGACTAGCGGGAGCTACGAGCAGTACTTC

j_call: TRBJ2-2
cdr3_length: 16
d_call: NA
v_call: TRBV5-1
clone_size: NA
cdr3_aa: CASSFIGVGNTGELFF
cdr3_nt: TGCGCCAGCAGCTTTATCGGGGTCGGGAACACCGGGGAGCTGTTTTTT

j_call: TRBJ1-1
cdr3_length: 16
d_call: TRBD1
v_call: TRBV18
clone_size: NA
cdr3_aa: CASSPLNRGENTEAFF
cdr3_nt: TGTGCCAGCTCACCATTAAACAGGGGCGAGAACACTGAAGCTTTCTTT

j_call: TRBJ2-1
cdr3_length: 13
d_call: NA
v_call: TRBV9
clone_size: NA
cdr3_aa: CASSVGLVNEQFF
cdr3_nt: TGTGCCAGCAGCGTAGGCCTAGTCAATGAGCAGTTCTTC

j_call: TRBJ2-4
cdr3_length: 15
d_call: NA
v_call: TRBV4-1
clone_size: NA
cdr3_aa: CASSQERTGLDIQYF
cdr3_nt: TGCGCCAGCAGCCAAGAACGTACAGGCCTGGACATTCAGTACTTC

j_call: TRBJ2-3
cdr3_length: 11
d_call: NA
v_call: TRBV20-1
clone_size: NA
cdr3_aa: CSARFKDTQYF
cdr3_nt: TGCAGTGCTAGATTTAAAGATACGCAGTATTTT

j_call: TRBJ2-5
cdr3_length: 13
d_call: NA
v_call: TRBV29-1
clone_size: NA
cdr3_aa: CSARLVIQETQYF
cdr3_nt: TGCAGCGCGAGACTAGTAATACAAGAGACCCAGTACTTC

j_call: TRBJ2-5
cdr3_length: 13
d_call: NA
v_call: TRBV18
clone_size: NA
cdr3_aa: CASSPTSQETQYF
cdr3_nt: TGTGCCAGCTCACCGACTAGCCAAGAGACCCAGTACTTC

j_call: TRBJ2-1
cdr3_length: 13
d_call: TRBD2
v_call: TRBV29-1
clone_size: NA
cdr3_aa: CSVVPRLAGEQFF
cdr3_nt: TGCAGCGTTGTACCTAGACTAGCGGGGGAGCAGTTCTTC

j_call: TRBJ1-5
cdr3_length: 12
d_call: NA
v_call: TRBV6-1
clone_size: NA
cdr3_aa: CASTRAGQPQHF
cdr3_nt: TGTGCCAGCACCAGGGCGGGACAGCCCCAGCATTTT

j_call: TRBJ1-2
cdr3_length: 13
d_call: NA
v_call: TRBV5-1
clone_size: NA
cdr3_aa: CASSLQGDYGYTF
cdr3_nt: TGCGCCAGCAGCTTGCAGGGAGACTATGGCTACACCTTC

j_call: TRBJ2-7
cdr3_length: 15
d_call: TRBD1
v_call: TRBV5-5
clone_size: NA
cdr3_aa: CASRSPGTGAREQYF
cdr3_nt: TGTGCCAGCAGATCCCCGGGGACAGGGGCGCGAGAGCAGTACTTC

j_call: TRBJ2-1
cdr3_length: 12
d_call: NA
v_call: TRBV18
clone_size: once
cdr3_aa: CASSQRDNEQFF
cdr3_nt: TGTGCCAGCTCACAGAGGGACAATGAGCAGTTCTTC

j_call: TRBJ1-2
cdr3_length: 16
d_call: NA
v_call: TRBV18
clone_size: NA
cdr3_aa: CASSPSGLATPISYTF
cdr3_nt: TGTGCCAGCTCCCCCAGCGGTCTAGCAACCCCGATCAGCTACACCTTC

j_call: TRBJ2-1
cdr3_length: 19
d_call: NA
v_call: TRBV9
clone_size: NA
cdr3_aa: CASSVVPGGSGYSYNEQFF
cdr3_nt: TGTGCCAGCAGCGTAGTTCCAGGCGGTAGTGGGTACTCCTACAATGAGCAGTTCTTC

j_call: TRBJ2-5
cdr3_length: 14
d_call: NA
v_call: TRBV5-1
clone_size: once
cdr3_aa: CASSLVGQQETQYF
cdr3_nt: TGCGCCAGCAGCTTGGTGGGTCAACAAGAGACCCAGTACTTC

j_call: TRBJ1-3
cdr3_length: 14
d_call: NA
v_call: TRBV2
clone_size: NA
cdr3_aa: CASSASTRGNTIYF
cdr3_nt: TGTGCCAGCAGCGCTTCGACCCGTGGAAACACCATATATTTT

j_call: TRBJ1-1
cdr3_length: 12
d_call: NA
v_call: TRBV29-1
clone_size: NA
cdr3_aa: CSVEEMNTEAFF
cdr3_nt: TGCAGCGTTGAAGAGATGAACACTGAAGCTTTCTTT

j_call: TRBJ2-3
cdr3_length: 17
d_call: NA
v_call: TRBV9
clone_size: NA
cdr3_aa: CASSPSRAGSPTDTQYF
cdr3_nt: TGTGCCAGCAGCCCCTCTAGGGCGGGCTCACCCACAGATACGCAGTATTTT

j_call: TRBJ2-3
cdr3_length: 15
d_call: NA
v_call: TRBV10-3
clone_size: NA
cdr3_aa: CASSEEPGRTDTQYF
cdr3_nt: TGTGCCAGCAGTGAGGAACCGGGCCGAACAGATACGCAGTATTTT

j_call: TRBJ2-2
cdr3_length: 17
d_call: NA
v_call: TRBV5-4
clone_size: NA
cdr3_aa: CAFTWGLRDPNTGELFF
cdr3_nt: TGTGCCTTCACCTGGGGGCTCCGGGATCCGAACACCGGGGAGCTGTTTTTT

j_call: TRBJ2-7
cdr3_length: 15
d_call: TRBD2
v_call: TRBV6-1
clone_size: NA
cdr3_aa: CASTTLGLAGDEQYF
cdr3_nt: TGTGCCAGCACCACCTTAGGACTAGCGGGTGACGAGCAGTACTTC

j_call: TRBJ1-1
cdr3_length: 14
d_call: NA
v_call: TRBV28
clone_size: NA
cdr3_aa: CASSLLPGGLGAFF
cdr3_nt: TGTGCCAGCAGTTTACTTCCGGGCGGGCTTGGGGCTTTCTTT

j_call: TRBJ2-1
cdr3_length: 15
d_call: TRBD2
v_call: TRBV18
clone_size: once
cdr3_aa: CASSPRTSPGDEQFF
cdr3_nt: TGTGCCAGCTCACCCCGGACTAGCCCGGGGGATGAGCAGTTCTTC

j_call: TRBJ2-7
cdr3_length: 14
d_call: NA
v_call: TRBV4-1
clone_size: NA
cdr3_aa: CASSQDPSYYEQYF
cdr3_nt: TGCGCCAGCAGCCAAGATCCGTCCTACTACGAGCAGTACTTC

j_call: TRBJ1-3
cdr3_length: 16
d_call: NA
v_call: TRBV7-9
clone_size: NA
cdr3_aa: CASGLFTGTSGNTIYF
cdr3_nt: TGTGCCAGCGGATTATTTACGGGGACCTCTGGAAACACCATATATTTT

j_call: TRBJ2-4
cdr3_length: 15
d_call: TRBD2
v_call: TRBV2
clone_size: NA
cdr3_aa: CATARSGSVQNIQYF
cdr3_nt: TGTGCCACGGCACGGAGCGGGAGTGTCCAAAACATTCAGTACTTC

j_call: TRBJ2-1
cdr3_length: 14
d_call: NA
v_call: TRBV28
clone_size: NA
cdr3_aa: CASSLTGSYNEQFF
cdr3_nt: TGTGCCAGCAGTTTAACGGGATCCTACAATGAGCAGTTCTTC

j_call: TRBJ2-7
cdr3_length: 14
d_call: NA
v_call: TRBV6-5
clone_size: NA
cdr3_aa: CASSYGGQDYEQYF
cdr3_nt: TGTGCCAGCAGTTATGGGGGGCAGGACTACGAGCAGTACTTC

j_call: TRBJ2-3
cdr3_length: 12
d_call: NA
v_call: TRBV14
clone_size: NA
cdr3_aa: CASSRAEDTQYF
cdr3_nt: TGTGCCAGCAGCCGTGCAGAAGATACGCAGTATTTT

j_call: TRBJ2-7
cdr3_length: 18
d_call: NA
v_call: TRBV28
clone_size: NA
cdr3_aa: CASSSRSSVSRGSYEQYF
cdr3_nt: TGTGCCAGCAGTTCCCGCTCGTCCGTCTCGAGAGGCTCCTACGAGCAGTACTTC

j_call: TRBJ2-7
cdr3_length: 13
d_call: TRBD1
v_call: TRBV7-2
clone_size: once
cdr3_aa: CASSLTGAYEQYF
cdr3_nt: TGTGCCAGCAGCTTGACAGGGGCCTACGAGCAGTACTTC